Listed here is a single T cell receptor (beta chain). The data belong to a study of blood T cell repertoires in COVID-19. Generated by immunoSEQ multiplex PCR, the TCRdb table keeps only in-frame clones and is missing some. The sample carries 120,000 or so clones, about 88% recorded once. The germline CDR1 and CDR2 sequences are SGDLS and YYNGEE. This CDR3 contains 16 residues. With 4 bases removed from V and 5 bases from J, the gap between germline ends came to 19 bases. The TCR was taken from a human donor in a cohort sampled during active COVID-19. The sample consisted of peripheral blood. The chain joins TRBV9 to TRBJ2-1; possible D gene TRBD2, 6 bases. The CDR3 loop is CASSHPKRGGDNEQFF. CDR3 in DNA: TGTGCCAGCAGCCATCCCAAAAGGGGCGGGGACAATGAGCAGTTCTTC. The variable domain in full, completed from reference TRBV9 and TRBJ2-1, reads DSGVTQTPKHLITATGQRVTLRCSPRSGDLSVYWYQQSLDQGLQFLIQYYNGEERAKGNILERFSAQQFPDLHSELNLSSLELGDSALYFCASSHPKRGGDNEQFFGPGTRLTVL.